This T cell receptor (beta chain) was captured by sequencing in a study of early T cells in non-severe SARS-CoV-2 infection. Trimming took off 4 bases at V and 0 bases at J, with 12 bases between the two ends. Germline V gene data show CDR1 as SGHTS and CDR2 as YDEGEE. This CDR3 contains 15 residues. Unique molecular identifiers (one per individual cDNA molecule) were attached. TCRdb redid the calling of the 5' RACE reads with MiXCR, one entry per CDR3 protein. The table lists roughly 88,000 distinct CDR3 sequences, 14% of them singletons. This clonotype was picked up a small number of times. Sequenced sample: whole blood. The chain uses TRBV5-8 and TRBJ2-3; D gene unclear. This TCR derives from an adult who was a healthcare worker with PCR-confirmed SARS-CoV-2 infection or an uninfected control (not recorded which). This CDR3 is CASSHRPPSTDTQYF. CDR3 coding DNA: TGTGCCAGCAGCCATAGGCCCCCGAGCACAGATACGCAGTATTTT.